This T cell receptor beta chain was sequenced for a study of cytomegalovirus exposure and HLA in healthy donors. Whole-study results and caveats: In a later analysis, TCR beta V- and J-gene trimming showed a link to a missense DCLRE1C variant.

V was shortened by 6 bases and J by 0 bases, with 11 bases between the two germline ends. This CDR3 contains 15 residues. Per the germline V gene, CDR1 is SGHTA and CDR2 is FQGTGA. In the PCR, 60 Vbeta and 13 Jbeta primers were used. TCRdb keeps only in-frame clones here, not all; method: immunoSEQ multiplex PCR. The table has about 230,000 clones, 70% to 90% seen once. Worth noting for this clone: What it binds is not known.

The V and J genes are TRBV7-3 and TRBJ2-2; possibly TRBD1 for D (6 bases). The sequenced material came from PBMCs. The receptor was isolated from a human donor in good health. The CDR3 region is CASRAGTTNTGELFF. Here the CDR3 DNA reads TGTGCCAGCAGGGCCGGGACAACGAACACCGGGGAGCTGTTTTTT.